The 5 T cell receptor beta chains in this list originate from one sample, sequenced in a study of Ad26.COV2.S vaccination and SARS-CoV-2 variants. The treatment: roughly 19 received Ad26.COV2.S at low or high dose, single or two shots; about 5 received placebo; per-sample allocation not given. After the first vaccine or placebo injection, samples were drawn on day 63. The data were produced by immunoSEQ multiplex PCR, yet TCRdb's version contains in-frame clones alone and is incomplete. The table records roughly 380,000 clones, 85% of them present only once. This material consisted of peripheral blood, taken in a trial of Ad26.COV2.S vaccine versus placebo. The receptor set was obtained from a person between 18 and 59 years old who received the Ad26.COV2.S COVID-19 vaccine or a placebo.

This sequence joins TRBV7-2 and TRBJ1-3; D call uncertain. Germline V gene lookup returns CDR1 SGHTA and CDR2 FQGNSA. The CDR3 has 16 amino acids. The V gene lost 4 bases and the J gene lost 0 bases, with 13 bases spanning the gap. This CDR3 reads CASSSAARTSGNTIYF. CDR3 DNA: TGTGCCAGCAGCTCCGCCGCCAGAACCTCTGGAAACACCATATATTTT.

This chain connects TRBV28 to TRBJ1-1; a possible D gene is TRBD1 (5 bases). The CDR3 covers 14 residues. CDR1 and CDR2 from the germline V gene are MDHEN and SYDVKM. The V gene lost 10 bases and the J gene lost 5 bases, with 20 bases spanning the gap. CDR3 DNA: TGTGCCATTTCCCTGGCCCGGCGGGGGACTGAAGCTTTCTTT. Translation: CAISLARRGTEAFF.

The CDR3 protein is CASGPSNEQFF. In DNA, the CDR3 is TGTGCCAGCGGACCATCCAATGAGCAGTTCTTC. The chain has TRBV3-1 (or the pseudogene TRBV3-2) and TRBJ2-1; D unresolved. Trimming took off 8 bases at V and 6 bases at J, with 8 bases between the two ends. The CDR3 runs 11 residues. Germline V gene data show CDR1 as LGHDT and CDR2 as YNNKEL (reference sequence).

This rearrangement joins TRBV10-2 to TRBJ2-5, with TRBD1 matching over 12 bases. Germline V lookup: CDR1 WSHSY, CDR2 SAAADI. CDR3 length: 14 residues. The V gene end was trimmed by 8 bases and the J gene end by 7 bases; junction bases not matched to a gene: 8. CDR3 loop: CASGPGQGAVTQYF. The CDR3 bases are TGCGCCAGCGGCCCGGGACAGGGGGCAGTGACCCAGTACTTC.

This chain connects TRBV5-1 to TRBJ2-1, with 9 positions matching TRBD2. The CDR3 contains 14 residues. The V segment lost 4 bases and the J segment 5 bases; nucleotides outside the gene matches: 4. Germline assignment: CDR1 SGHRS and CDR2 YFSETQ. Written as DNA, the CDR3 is TGCGCCAGCAGCGTGTTAGCGGGAGACAATGAGCAGTTCTTC. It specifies CASSVLAGDNEQFF. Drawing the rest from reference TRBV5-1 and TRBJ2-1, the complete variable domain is KAGVTQTPRYLIKTRGQQVTLSCSPISGHRSVSWYQQTPGQGLQFLFEYFSETQRNKGNFPGRFSGRQFSNSRSEMNVSTLELGDSALYLCASSVLAGDNEQFFGPGTRLTVL.